The clone carrying this TCR delta chain was observed many times. Vgamma9/Vdelta2+ and Vdelta2-negative gammadelta T cells were flow-sorted from PBMC for bulk sequencing. CDR3 length equals 18 residues. CDR1 TSWWSYY and CDR2 QGS come from the germline V gene. Trimming removed 0 bases from V and 3 bases from J; junction bases left unmatched: 8. This record comes from a study of γδ T cells in repeated Plasmodium falciparum infection. TCRdb redid clone calling on the multiplex PCR reads using CATT. The data show roughly 93,000 delta-chain clones, with around 1.4% seen just once and more than 7% held by the top ten.

V gene TRDV1 combines with J gene TRDJ1, with 12 bases identical to TRDD3. This TCR came from a pool of human donors (malaria-infected and uninfected, not separated). The sample comprised gamma-delta T cells from blood. CDR3 nucleotide sequence: TGTGCTCTTGGGGAACTGACGGTTCTGGGGGATACGTCCGATAAACTCATCTTT. Translation gives CALGELTVLGDTSDKLIF.